These T cell receptor beta chains were read from a single sample in a study of cytomegalovirus exposure and HLA in healthy donors. The data were produced by immunoSEQ multiplex PCR, yet TCRdb's version contains in-frame clones alone and is incomplete. The repertoire includes 130,000 or so clones, roughly three quarters of them detected once, and under 3.5% sits in the top ten. The source material was PBMCs. The receptors here all came from a man aged 30 to 45 in good health and CMV-seronegative. Each CDR3 is given with its conserved first and last residue. A D gene is named only where the DNA matches it firmly. Not every row has a clone size; where given, it reads once, few, many or a size class.

>-|TRBV27|-|TRBJ2-3
CASSQWGGDAQYF
TGTGCCAGCAGTCAGTGGGGAGGCGATGCGCAGTATTTT
>-|TRBV5-8|-|TRBJ1-6
CASSSYGGSTYNSPLHF
TGTGCCAGCAGCTCGTACGGGGGTAGTACCTATAATTCACCCCTCCACTTT
>-|TRBV27|TRBD2|TRBJ2-1
CASSFRGLAGLNEQFF
TGTGCCAGCAGTTTTCGGGGACTAGCGGGACTAAATGAGCAGTTCTTC
>once|TRBV7-8|TRBD2|TRBJ2-1
CASSLGLAPLHEQFF
TGTGCCAGCAGCTTGGGACTAGCGCCCCTACATGAGCAGTTCTTC
>-|TRBV6-1|-|TRBJ2-5
CACNRQGYVETQYF
TGTGCCTGCAATCGGCAGGGGTACGTGGAGACCCAGTACTTC
>-|TRBV13|-|TRBJ2-3
CASSLLRGTPRDTQYF
TGTGCCAGCAGCTTATTGCGGGGTACCCCTCGGGATACGCAGTATTTT
>-|TRBV5-1|TRBD1|TRBJ2-4
CASSWGTVSNPLAKNIQYF
TGCGCCAGCAGCTGGGGGACAGTCTCCAACCCTTTAGCCAAAAACATTCAGTACTTC
>once|TRBV2|TRBD1|TRBJ2-7
CARESDRGLSEQYF
TGTGCCAGGGAGTCCGACAGGGGACTTAGCGAGCAGTACTTC
>-|TRBV28|TRBD1|TRBJ1-2
CASTPDRVFYGYTF
TGTGCCAGCACCCCAGACAGGGTTTTCTATGGCTACACCTTC
>-|TRBV6-1|-|TRBJ2-6
CASSLSGANVLTF
TGTGCCAGCAGCCTTTCTGGGGCCAACGTCCTGACTTTC
>-|TRBV29-1|TRBD1|TRBJ1-1
CSVEDPDRGAF
TGCAGCGTTGAAGATCCCGACAGGGGGGCCTTT
>-|TRBV7-3|-|TRBJ1-1
CASSPQESNTEAFF
TGTGCCAGCAGCCCTCAAGAGTCGAACACTGAAGCTTTCTTT
>-|TRBV5-8|-|TRBJ2-5
CASSFVRGQETQYF
TGTGCCAGCAGCTTTGTGAGAGGCCAAGAGACCCAGTACTTC
>-|TRBV7-3|-|TRBJ1-1
CASSSPVGTPNTEAFF
TGTGCCAGCAGCTCCCCCGTAGGGACACCGAACACTGAAGCTTTCTTT
>-|TRBV7-3|-|TRBJ2-5
CASSLTGTPQETQYF
TGTGCCAGCAGCTTAACTGGGACTCCCCAAGAGACCCAGTACTTC
>-|TRBV19|-|TRBJ1-2
CASSPDPGLRYGYTF
TGTGCCAGTAGTCCGGATCCGGGACTACGCTATGGCTACACCTTC
>few|TRBV2|-|TRBJ2-1
CASSLLPGNEQFF
TGTGCCAGCAGTCTACTCCCCGGGAACGAGCAGTTCTTC
>-|TRBV28|-|TRBJ2-4
CASTLQGIPQYF
TGTGCCAGCACCCTACAGGGTATCCCTCAGTACTTC
>few|TRBV10-3|-|TRBJ2-3
CASFAGSSTDTQYF
TGTGCCAGCTTTGCGGGTTCAAGCACAGATACGCAGTATTTT
>-|TRBV7-6|-|TRBJ1-3
CASSPGGNTIYF
TGTGCCAGCAGCCCCGGTGGAAACACCATATATTTT
>-|TRBV7-8|-|TRBJ2-1
CASSLAGRDNEQFF
TGTGCCAGCAGCTTAGCTGGTCGGGACAATGAGCAGTTCTTC
>-|TRBV20-1|-|TRBJ2-7
CSASSSLEQYF
TGCAGTGCTAGCAGTTCCCTTGAGCAGTACTTC
>once|TRBV4-2|TRBD1|TRBJ2-7
CASSPRDRGDYEQYF
TGTGCCAGCAGCCCCCGGGACAGGGGAGACTACGAGCAGTACTTC
>-|TRBV4-1|TRBD2|TRBJ2-2
CASSLRLAGTGELFF
TGCGCCAGCAGCCTTCGACTAGCGGGAACCGGGGAGCTGTTTTTT
>-|TRBV11-2|-|TRBJ2-1
CASSFSGSYNEQFF
TGTGCCAGCAGCTTTTCCGGCTCCTACAATGAGCAGTTCTTC
>few|TRBV7-2|TRBD2|TRBJ2-3
CASRRGGTDTQYF
TGTGCCAGCAGGCGGGGAGGGACAGATACGCAGTATTTT
>-|TRBV30|-|TRBJ2-5
CAWTSSETQYF
TGTGCCTGGACCTCCTCCGAGACCCAGTACTTC
>-|TRBV6-5|-|TRBJ2-7
CASRRDYEQYF
TGTGCCAGCAGACGCGACTACGAGCAGTACTTC
>few|TRBV28|-|TRBJ2-7
CASTQGGAGSFNEQYF
TGTGCCAGCACCCAGGGCGGGGCAGGGTCTTTCAACGAGCAGTACTTC
>-|TRBV5-4|-|TRBJ1-4
CASSSQGVNEKLFF
TGTGCCAGCAGCTCACAGGGTGTTAATGAAAAACTGTTTTTT
>-|TRBV14|-|TRBJ1-6
CASSQAAGKNSPLHF
TGTGCCAGCAGCCAAGCGGCAGGGAAAAATTCACCCCTCCACTTT